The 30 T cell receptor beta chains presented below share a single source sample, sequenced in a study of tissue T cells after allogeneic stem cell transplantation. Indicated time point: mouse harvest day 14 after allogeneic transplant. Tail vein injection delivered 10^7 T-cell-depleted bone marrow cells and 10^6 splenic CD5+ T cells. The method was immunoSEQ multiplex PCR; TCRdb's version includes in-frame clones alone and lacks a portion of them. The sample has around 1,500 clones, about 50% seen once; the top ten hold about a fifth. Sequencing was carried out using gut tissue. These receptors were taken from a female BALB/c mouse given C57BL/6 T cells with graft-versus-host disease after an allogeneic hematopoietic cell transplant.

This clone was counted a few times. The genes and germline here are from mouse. CDR3 DNA, as far as it was read: TGTGCTAGCAGTTTATTGGGGGGCTATGCTGAGCAGTTC. It yields the protein CASSLLGGYAEQF. The complete CDR3 reads CASSLLGGYAEQFF. The chain recombines TRBV29 with TRBJ2-1, with 7 positions matching TRBD2. The CDR3 end falls 1 residue outside the read, so it is completed with the germline J gene. The CDR3 contains 14 residues. Germline CDR1 and CDR2: MSHET and SYDVDS. Germline trimming cut 1 base from V and 3 bases from J; bases unmatched to any gene: 0.

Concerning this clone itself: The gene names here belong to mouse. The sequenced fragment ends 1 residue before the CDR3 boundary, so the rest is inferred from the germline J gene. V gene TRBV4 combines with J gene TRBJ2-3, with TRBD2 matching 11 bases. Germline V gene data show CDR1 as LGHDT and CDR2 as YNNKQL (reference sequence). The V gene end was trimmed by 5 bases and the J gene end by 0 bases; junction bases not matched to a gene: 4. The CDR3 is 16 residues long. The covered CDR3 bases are TGTGCCAGCAGCCACTGGGGGGGCGCGAGTGCAGAAACGCTGTAT. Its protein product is CASSHWGGASAETLY. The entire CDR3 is CASSHWGGASAETLYF.

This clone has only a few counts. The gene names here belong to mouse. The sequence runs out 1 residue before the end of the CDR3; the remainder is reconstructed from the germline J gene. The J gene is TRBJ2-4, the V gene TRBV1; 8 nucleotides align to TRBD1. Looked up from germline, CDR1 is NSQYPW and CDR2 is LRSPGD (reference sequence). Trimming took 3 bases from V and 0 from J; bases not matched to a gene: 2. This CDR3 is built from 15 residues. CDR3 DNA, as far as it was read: TGCACCTGCAGTGCCCGGGACAGGAGTCAAAACACCTTGTAC. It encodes CTCSARDRSQNTLY. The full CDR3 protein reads CTCSARDRSQNTLYF.

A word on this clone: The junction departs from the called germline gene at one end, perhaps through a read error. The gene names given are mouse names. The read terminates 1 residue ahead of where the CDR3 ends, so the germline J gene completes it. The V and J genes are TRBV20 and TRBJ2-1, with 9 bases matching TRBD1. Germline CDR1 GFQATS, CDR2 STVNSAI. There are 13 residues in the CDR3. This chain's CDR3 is CGARDRVYAEQFF. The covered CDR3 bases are TGTGGTGCTCGGGACAGGGTCTATGCTGAGCAGTTC. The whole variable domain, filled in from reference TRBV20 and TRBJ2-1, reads GALVYQYPRRTICKSGTSMRMECQAVGFQATSVAWYRQSPQKTFELIALSTVNSAIKYEQNFTQEKFPISHPNLSFSSMTVLNAYLEDRGLYLCGARDRVYAEQFFGPGTRLTVL.

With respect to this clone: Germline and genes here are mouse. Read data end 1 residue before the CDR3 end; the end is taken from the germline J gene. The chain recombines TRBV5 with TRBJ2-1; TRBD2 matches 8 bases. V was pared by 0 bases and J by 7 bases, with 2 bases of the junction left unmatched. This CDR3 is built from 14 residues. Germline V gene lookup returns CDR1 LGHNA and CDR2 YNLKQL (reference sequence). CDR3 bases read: TGTGCCAGCAGCCAAGAGGGGGGGGGCGCTGAGCAGTTC. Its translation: CASSQEGGGAEQF. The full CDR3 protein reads CASSQEGGGAEQFF.

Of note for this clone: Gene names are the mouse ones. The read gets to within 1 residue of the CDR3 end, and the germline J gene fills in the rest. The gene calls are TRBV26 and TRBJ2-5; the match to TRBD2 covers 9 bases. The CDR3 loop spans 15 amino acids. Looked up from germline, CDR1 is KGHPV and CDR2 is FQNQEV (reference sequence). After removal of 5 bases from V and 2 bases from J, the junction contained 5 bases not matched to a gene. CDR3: CASSSGGEGQDTQYF. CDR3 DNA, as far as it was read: TGTGCCAGCAGTTCTGGGGGGGAGGGCCAAGACACCCAGTAC.

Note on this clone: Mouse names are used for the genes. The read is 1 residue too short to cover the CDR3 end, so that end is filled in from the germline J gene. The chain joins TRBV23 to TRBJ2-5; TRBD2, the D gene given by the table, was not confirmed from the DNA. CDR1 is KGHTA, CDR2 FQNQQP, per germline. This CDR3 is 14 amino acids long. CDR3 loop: CSSSQGGGRDTQYF. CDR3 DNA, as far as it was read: TGCTCCAGCAGTCAAGGGGGGGGGCGCGACACCCAGTAC.

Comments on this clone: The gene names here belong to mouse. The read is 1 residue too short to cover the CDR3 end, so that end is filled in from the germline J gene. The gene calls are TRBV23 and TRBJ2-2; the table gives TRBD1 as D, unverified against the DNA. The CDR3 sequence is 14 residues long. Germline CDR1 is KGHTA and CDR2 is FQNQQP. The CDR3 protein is CSSSPTGDTGQLYF. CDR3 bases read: TGCTCCAGCAGCCCTACAGGGGACACCGGGCAGCTCTAC.

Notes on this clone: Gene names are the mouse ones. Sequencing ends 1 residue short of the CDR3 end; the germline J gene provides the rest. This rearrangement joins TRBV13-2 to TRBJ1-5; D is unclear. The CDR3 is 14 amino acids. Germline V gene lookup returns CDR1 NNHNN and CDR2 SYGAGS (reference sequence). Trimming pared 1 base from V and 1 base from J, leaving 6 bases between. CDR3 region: CASGDRQNNQAPLF. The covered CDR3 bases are TGTGCCAGCGGTGATCGGCAGAACAACCAGGCTCCGCTT.

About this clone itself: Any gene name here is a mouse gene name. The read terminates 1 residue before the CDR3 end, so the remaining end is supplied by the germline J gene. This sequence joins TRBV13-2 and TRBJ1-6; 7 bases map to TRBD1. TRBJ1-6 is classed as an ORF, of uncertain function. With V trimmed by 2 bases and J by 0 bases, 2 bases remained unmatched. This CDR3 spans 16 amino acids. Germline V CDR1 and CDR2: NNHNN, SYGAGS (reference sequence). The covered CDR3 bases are TGTGCCAGCGGTGAGACAGGGCTTTCCTATAATTCGCCCCTCTAC. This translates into CASGETGLSYNSPLY. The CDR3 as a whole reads CASGETGLSYNSPLYF.

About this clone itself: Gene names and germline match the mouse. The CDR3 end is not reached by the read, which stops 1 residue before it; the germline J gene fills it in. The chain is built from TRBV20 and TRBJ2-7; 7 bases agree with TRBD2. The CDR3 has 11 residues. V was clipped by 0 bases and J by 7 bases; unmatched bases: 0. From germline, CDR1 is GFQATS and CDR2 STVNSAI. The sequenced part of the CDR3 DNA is TGTGGTGCTAGGGACTGGGGGGAACAGTAC. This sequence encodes CGARDWGEQY. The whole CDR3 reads CGARDWGEQYF.

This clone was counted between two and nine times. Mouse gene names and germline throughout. The CDR3 loop reads CASSPTTSQNTLYF. CDR3 bases read: TGTGCCAGCAGCCCGACAACTAGTCAAAACACCTTGTAC. V gene TRBV4 combines with J gene TRBJ2-4; D call uncertain. With the read ending 1 residue before the CDR3 end, the germline J gene is used to fill in that end. CDR3 length equals 14 residues. V lost 5 bases and J 0 bases, leaving 9 bases between the germline ends. Germline V gives CDR1 LGHDT, CDR2 YNNKQL (reference sequence).

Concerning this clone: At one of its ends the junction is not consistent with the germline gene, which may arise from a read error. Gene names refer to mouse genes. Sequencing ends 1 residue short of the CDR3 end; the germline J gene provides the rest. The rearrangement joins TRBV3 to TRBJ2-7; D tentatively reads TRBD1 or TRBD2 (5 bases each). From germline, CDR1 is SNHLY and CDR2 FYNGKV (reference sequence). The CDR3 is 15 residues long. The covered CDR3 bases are TGTCCCAGCAGCCCCCTCGGGGCGAGCTCCTATGAACAGTAC. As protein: CPSSPLGASSYEQY. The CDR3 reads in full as CPSSPLGASSYEQYF.

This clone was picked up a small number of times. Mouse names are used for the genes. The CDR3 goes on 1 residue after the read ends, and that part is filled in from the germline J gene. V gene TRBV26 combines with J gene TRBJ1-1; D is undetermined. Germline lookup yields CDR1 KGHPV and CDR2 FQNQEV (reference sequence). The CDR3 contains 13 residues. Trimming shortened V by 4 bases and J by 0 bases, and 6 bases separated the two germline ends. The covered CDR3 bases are TGTGCCAGCAGTCGGGATGCAAACACAGAAGTCTTC. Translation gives CASSRDANTEVF. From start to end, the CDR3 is CASSRDANTEVFF.

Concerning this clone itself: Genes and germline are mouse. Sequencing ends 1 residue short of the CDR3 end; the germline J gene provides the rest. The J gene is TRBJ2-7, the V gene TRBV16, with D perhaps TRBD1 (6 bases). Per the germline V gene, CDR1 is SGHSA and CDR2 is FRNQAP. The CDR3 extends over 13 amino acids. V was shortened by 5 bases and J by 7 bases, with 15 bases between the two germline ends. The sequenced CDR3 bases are TGTGCAAGCAGCCCCCAGGGGCGCGGGGAACAGTAC. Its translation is CASSPQGRGEQY. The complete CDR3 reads CASSPQGRGEQYF.

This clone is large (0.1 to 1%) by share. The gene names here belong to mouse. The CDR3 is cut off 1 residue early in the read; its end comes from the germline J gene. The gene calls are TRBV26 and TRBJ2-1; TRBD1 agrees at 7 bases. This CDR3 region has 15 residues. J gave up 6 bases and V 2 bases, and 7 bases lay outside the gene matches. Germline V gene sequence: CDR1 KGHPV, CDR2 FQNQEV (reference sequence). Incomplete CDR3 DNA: TGTGCCAGCAGTCTGGAACAGGGGAAGGGTGCTGAGCAGTTC. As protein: CASSLEQGKGAEQF. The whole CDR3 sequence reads CASSLEQGKGAEQFF.

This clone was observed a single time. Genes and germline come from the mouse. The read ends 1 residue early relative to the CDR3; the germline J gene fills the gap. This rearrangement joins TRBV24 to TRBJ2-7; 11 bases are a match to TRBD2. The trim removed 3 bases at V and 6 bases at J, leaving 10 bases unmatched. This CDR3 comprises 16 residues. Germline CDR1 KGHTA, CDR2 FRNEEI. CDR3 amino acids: CASSLSMGLGALEQYF. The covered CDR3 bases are TGTGCCAGCAGTCTCTCTATGGGACTGGGGGCGCTTGAACAGTAC.

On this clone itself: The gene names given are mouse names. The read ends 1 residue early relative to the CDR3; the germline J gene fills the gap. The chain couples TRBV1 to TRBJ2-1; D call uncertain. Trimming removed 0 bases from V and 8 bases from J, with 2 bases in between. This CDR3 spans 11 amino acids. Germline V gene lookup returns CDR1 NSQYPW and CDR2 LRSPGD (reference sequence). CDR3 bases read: TGCACCTGCAGTGCAGATTCTGAGCAGTTC. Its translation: CTCSADSEQF. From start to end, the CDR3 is CTCSADSEQFF. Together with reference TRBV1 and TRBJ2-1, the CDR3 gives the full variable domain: VTLLEQNPRWRLVPRGQAVNLRCILKNSQYPWMSWYQQDLQKQLQWLFTLRSPGDKEVKSLPGADYLATRVTDTELRLQVANMSQGRTLYCTCSADSEQFFGPGTRLTVL.

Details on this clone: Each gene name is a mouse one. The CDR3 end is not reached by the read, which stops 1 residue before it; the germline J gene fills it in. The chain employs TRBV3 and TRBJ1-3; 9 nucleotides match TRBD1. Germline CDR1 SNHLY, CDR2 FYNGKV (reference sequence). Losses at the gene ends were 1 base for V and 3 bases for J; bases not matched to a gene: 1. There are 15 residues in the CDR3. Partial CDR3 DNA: TGTGCCAGCAGCTTAGAGGGACAGGGTGGAAATACGCTCTAT. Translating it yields CASSLEGQGGNTLY. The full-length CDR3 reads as CASSLEGQGGNTLYF.

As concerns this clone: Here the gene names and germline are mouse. Here the CDR3 reads CGAREVPNTGQLYF. The covered CDR3 bases are TGTGGTGCTAGGGAGGTCCCAAACACCGGGCAGCTCTAC. The chain couples TRBV20 to TRBJ2-2; D gene ambiguous. The observed sequence ends 1 residue before the CDR3 terminus, with the missing tail filled in from the germline J gene. V was cut by 0 bases and J by 0 bases, with 5 bases left in between. Germline V gene lookup returns CDR1 GFQATS and CDR2 STVNSAI. This CDR3 is built from 14 residues. The whole variable domain, filled in from reference TRBV20 and TRBJ2-2, reads GALVYQYPRRTICKSGTSMRMECQAVGFQATSVAWYRQSPQKTFELIALSTVNSAIKYEQNFTQEKFPISHPNLSFSSMTVLNAYLEDRGLYLCGAREVPNTGQLYFGEGSKLTVL.

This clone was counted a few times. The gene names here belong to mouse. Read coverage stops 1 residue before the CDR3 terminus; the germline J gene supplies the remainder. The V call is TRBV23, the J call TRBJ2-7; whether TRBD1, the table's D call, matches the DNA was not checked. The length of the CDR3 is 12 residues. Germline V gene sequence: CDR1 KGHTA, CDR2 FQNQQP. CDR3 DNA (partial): TGCTCCAGCAGTCACAGGGGGCGGGAACAGTAC. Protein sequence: CSSSHRGREQY. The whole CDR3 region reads CSSSHRGREQYF.

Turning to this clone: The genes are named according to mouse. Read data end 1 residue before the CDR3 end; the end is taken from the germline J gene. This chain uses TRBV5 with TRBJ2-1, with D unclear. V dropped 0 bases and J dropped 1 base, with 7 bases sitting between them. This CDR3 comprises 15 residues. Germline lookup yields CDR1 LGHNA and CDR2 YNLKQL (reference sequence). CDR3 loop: CASSQDNNNYAEQFF. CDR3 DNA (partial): TGTGCCAGCAGCCAAGACAACAACAACTATGCTGAGCAGTTC.

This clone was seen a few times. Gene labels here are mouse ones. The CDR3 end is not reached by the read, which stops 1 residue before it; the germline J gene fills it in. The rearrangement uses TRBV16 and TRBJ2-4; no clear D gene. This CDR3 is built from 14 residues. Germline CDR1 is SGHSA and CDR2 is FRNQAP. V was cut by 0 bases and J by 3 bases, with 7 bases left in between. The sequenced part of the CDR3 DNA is TGTGCAAGCAGCTTAGATAGGGAGCAAAACACCTTGTAC. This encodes CASSLDREQNTLY. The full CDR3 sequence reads CASSLDREQNTLYF.

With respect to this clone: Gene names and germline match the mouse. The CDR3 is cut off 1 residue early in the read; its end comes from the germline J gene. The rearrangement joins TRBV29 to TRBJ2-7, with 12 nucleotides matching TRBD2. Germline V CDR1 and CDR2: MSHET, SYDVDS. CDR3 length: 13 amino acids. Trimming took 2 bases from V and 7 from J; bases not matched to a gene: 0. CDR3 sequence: CASSLGTGGEQYF. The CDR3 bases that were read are TGTGCTAGCAGTTTAGGGACTGGGGGGGAACAGTAC.

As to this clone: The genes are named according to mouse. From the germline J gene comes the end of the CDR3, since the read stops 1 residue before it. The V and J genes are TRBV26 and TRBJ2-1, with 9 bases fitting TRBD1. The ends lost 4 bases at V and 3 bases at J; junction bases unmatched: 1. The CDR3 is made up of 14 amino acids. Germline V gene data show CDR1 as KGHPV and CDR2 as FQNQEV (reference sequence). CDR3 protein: CASSRQGGYAEQFF. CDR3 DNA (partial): TGTGCCAGCAGTCGACAGGGGGGCTATGCTGAGCAGTTC.

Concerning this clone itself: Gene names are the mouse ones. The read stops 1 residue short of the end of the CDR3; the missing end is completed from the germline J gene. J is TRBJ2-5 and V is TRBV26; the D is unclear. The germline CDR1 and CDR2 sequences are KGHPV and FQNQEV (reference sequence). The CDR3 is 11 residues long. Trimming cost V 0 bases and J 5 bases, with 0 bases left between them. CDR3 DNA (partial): TGTGCCAGCAGTCTGTCAGACACCCAGTAC. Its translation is CASSLSDTQY. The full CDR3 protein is CASSLSDTQYF.

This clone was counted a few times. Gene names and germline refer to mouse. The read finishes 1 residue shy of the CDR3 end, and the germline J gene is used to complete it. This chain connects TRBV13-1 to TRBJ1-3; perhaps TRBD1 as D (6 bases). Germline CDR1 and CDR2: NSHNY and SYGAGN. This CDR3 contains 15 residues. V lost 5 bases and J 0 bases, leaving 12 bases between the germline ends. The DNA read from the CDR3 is TGTGCCAGCAGCCCCCAGGGGTTTTCTGGAAATACGCTCTAT. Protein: CASSPQGFSGNTLY. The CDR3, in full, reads CASSPQGFSGNTLYF.

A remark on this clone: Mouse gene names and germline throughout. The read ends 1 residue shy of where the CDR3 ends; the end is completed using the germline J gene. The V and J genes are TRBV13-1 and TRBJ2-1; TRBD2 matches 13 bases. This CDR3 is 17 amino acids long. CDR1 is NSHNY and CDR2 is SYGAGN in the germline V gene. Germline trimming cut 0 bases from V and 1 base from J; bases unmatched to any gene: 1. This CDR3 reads CASSDAGLGGNYAEQFF. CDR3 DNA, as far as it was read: TGTGCCAGCAGTGATGCGGGACTGGGGGGGAACTATGCTGAGCAGTTC.

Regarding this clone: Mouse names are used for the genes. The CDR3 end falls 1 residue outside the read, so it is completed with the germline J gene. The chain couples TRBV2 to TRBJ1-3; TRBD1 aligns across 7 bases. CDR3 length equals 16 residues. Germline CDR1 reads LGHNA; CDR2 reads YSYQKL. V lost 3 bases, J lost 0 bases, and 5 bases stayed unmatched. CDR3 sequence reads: CASSHQQGVSGNTLYF. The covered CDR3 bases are TGTGCCAGCAGCCACCAGCAGGGGGTTTCTGGAAATACGCTCTAT.

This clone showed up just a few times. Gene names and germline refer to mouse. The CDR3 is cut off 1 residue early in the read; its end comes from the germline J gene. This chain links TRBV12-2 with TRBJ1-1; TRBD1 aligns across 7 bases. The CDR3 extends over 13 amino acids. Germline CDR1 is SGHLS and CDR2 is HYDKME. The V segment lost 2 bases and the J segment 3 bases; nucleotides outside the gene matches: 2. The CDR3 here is CASSPQGDTEVFF. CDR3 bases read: TGTGCCAGCTCTCCGCAGGGGGACACAGAAGTCTTC. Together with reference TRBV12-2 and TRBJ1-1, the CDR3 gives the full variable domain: NSGVVQSPRYIIKGKGERSILKCIPISGHLSVAWYQQTQGQELKFFIQHYDKMERDKGNLPSRFSVQQFDDYHSEMNMSALELEDSAVYFCASSPQGDTEVFFGKGTRLTVV.